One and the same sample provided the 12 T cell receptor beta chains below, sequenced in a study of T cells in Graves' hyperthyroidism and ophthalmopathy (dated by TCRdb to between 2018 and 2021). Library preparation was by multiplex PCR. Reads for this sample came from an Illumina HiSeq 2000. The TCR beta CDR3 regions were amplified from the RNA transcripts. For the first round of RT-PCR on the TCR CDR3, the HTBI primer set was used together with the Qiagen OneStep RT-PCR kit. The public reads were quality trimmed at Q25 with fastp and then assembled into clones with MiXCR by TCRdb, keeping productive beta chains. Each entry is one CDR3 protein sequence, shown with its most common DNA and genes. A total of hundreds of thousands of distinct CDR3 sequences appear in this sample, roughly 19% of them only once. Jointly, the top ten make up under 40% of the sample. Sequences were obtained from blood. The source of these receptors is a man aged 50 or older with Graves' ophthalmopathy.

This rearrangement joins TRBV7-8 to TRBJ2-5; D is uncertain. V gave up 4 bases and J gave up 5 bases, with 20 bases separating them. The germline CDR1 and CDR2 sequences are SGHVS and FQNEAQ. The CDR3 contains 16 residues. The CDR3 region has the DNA TGTGCCAGCAGCTACTTCGAGGAAAAGGGCTGGGAGACCCAGTACTTC. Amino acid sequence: CASSYFEEKGWETQYF.

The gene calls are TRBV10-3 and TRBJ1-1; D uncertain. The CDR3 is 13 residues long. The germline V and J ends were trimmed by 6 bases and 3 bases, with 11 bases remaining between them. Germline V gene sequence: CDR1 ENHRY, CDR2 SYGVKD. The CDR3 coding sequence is TGTGCCATCAGCTCGGGGAAGGACACTGAAGCTTTCTTT. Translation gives CAISSGKDTEAFF.

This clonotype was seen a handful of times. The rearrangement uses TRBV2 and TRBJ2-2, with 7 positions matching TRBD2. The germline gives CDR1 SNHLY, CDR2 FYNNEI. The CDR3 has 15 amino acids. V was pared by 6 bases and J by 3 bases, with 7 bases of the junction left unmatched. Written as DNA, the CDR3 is TGTGCCAGCAGAGCGACTAGCCATTACACCGGGGAGCTGTTTTTT. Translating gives CASRATSHYTGELFF.

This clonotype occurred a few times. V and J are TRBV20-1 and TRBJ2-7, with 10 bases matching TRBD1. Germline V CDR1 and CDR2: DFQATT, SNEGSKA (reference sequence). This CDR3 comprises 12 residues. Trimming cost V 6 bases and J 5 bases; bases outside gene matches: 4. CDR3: CSAWDRGNEQYF. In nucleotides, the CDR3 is TGCAGTGCCTGGGACAGGGGCAACGAGCAGTACTTC.

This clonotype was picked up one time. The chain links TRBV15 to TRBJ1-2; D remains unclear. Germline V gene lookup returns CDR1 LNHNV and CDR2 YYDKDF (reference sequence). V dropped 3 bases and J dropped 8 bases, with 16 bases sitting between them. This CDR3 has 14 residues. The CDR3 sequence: CATSSSKIGRGYTF. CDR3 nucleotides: TGTGCCACCAGCAGCTCCAAGATAGGGCGCGGCTACACCTTC.

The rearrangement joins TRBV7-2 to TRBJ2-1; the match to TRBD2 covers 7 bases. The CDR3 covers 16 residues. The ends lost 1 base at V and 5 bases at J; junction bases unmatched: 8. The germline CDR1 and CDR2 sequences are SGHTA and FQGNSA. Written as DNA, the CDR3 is TGTGCCAGCAGCTTAGTACTGGCTAGCGGAAACAATGAGCAGTTCTTC. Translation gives CASSLVLASGNNEQFF.

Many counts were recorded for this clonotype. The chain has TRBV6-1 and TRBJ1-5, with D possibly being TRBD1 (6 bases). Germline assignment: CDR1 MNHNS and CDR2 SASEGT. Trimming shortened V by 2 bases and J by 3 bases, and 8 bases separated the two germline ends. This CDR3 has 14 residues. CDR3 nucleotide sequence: TGTGCCAGCAGTGAAACAGGGACCAATCAGCCCCAGCATTTT. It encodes CASSETGTNQPQHF.

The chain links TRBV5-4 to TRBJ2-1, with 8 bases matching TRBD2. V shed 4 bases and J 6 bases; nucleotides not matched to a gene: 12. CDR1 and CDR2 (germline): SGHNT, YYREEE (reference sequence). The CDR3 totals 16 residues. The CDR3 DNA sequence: TGTGCCAGCAGCCCCATGTTAAGCGGGAGTTTCAATGAGCAGTTCTTC. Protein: CASSPMLSGSFNEQFF.

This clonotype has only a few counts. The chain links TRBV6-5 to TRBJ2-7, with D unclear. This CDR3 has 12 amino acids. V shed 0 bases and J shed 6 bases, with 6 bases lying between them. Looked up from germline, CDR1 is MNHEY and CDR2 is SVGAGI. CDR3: CASSYSNGEQYF. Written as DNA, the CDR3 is TGTGCCAGCAGTTACTCGAACGGCGAGCAGTACTTC.

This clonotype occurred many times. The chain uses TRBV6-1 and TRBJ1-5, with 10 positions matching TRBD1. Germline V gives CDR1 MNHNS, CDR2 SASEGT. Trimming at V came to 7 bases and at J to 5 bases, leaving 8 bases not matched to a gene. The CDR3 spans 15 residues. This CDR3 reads CASIRDRGPDQPQHF. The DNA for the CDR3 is TGTGCCAGCATCCGAGACAGGGGGCCTGATCAGCCCCAGCATTTT.

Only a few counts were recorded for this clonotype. For the CDR3, the DNA is TGTGCCAGCAGAAGCGGACTAGCGGAGCTTAGGGATACGCAGTATTTT. It codes for CASRSGLAELRDTQYF. The chain couples TRBV2 to TRBJ2-3, with 10 bases fitting TRBD2. Germline V lookup: CDR1 SNHLY, CDR2 FYNNEI. The V gene end was trimmed by 6 bases and the J gene end by 6 bases; junction bases not matched to a gene: 12. The CDR3 consists of 16 residues.

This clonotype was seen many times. CDR3 loop: CATLLAGGPSGTDTQYF. CDR3 coding DNA: TGTGCCACCTTACTAGCGGGAGGGCCCTCGGGCACAGATACGCAGTATTTT. The V call is TRBV28, the J call TRBJ2-3; TRBD2 matches 13 bases. The ends lost 10 bases at V and 1 base at J; junction bases unmatched: 11. CDR1 and CDR2 (germline): MDHEN, SYDVKM. The CDR3 contains 17 residues.